These T cell receptor beta chains were read from a single sample in a study of blood T cell repertoires in COVID-19. Measured with immunoSEQ multiplex PCR; TCRdb has only the in-frame clones, and not every one. Here the sample spans some 150,000 clones, approximately 88% being singletons. The specimen was peripheral blood. These receptors were collected from a woman in her 50s with acute or convalescent COVID-19. Both conserved end residues are trimmed from each CDR3.

V gene,J gene,CDR3 protein
TRBV7-9,TRBJ2-7,ASRKEGRGSSYEQY
TRBV3-1/TRBV3-2,TRBJ1-2,ASSLGQGNYGYT
TRBV11-3,TRBJ2-3,ASSPSDRGRSDTQY
TRBV20-1,TRBJ2-3,SATSADTQY
TRBV27,TRBJ2-1,ASRHYQGAAYNEQF
TRBV5-1,TRBJ2-7,ASSLERAVPYEQY
TRBV7-8,TRBJ2-6,ASSLVQGREVSGANVLT
TRBV3-1/TRBV3-2,TRBJ1-1,ASSQERTGGDTEAF
TRBV27,TRBJ1-5,ASSWTGSGNQPQH
TRBV9,TRBJ2-3,ASSVSWGHSTDTQY
TRBV4-1,TRBJ2-3,ASSQDILGTDTQY
TRBV7-3,TRBJ2-5,ASSPGLAGNRETQY
TRBV24-1,TRBJ2-3,ATSDLGTGWGDTQY
TRBV29-1,TRBJ1-2,SVEDGWRYGYT
TRBV5-1,TRBJ1-6,ASSLDSGAYNSPLH
TRBV9,TRBJ2-7,ASSEYPGQEYEQY
TRBV7-2,TRBJ1-3,ASSAHLTGSGNTIY
TRBV2,TRBJ2-5,ASTGTSGRTGETQY
TRBV3-1/TRBV3-2,TRBJ2-3,ASSQGTGGPDTQY
TRBV24-1,TRBJ1-3,ATSDYRTGAGNTIY
TRBV27,TRBJ2-5,ASSDWGAQY
TRBV27,TRBJ2-7,ASSLRGEQY
TRBV10-3,TRBJ2-3,ATKREAGKAAYTDTQY
TRBV6-2/TRBV6-3,TRBJ2-7,ASSYPPREQY
TRBV5-1,TRBJ2-2,ASSLELAGAAGELF
TRBV7-2,TRBJ1-4,ASSSLGTVNEKLF
TRBV19,TRBJ1-5,ASSIGSRAAQH
TRBV19,TRBJ2-1,ASSGYRARNEQF
TRBV7-3,TRBJ1-5,ASSSAGDQPQH
TRBV21-1,TRBJ1-1,ASSKNRQTEAF
TRBV2,TRBJ2-7,ASSVQGSSYEQY
TRBV9,TRBJ1-1,ASSAEVGPEGAF
TRBV2,TRBJ1-1,ASSGDSYYTEAF
TRBV28,TRBJ1-5,ASSLSYGGGSQPQH
TRBV29-1,TRBJ1-5,SVAATGISNQPQH
TRBV14,TRBJ2-7,ASSTRLAGDTEQY
TRBV10-1,TRBJ2-3,ASSDLRGTDTQY
TRBV5-1,TRBJ2-6,ASSLTVVISGANVLT
TRBV29-1,TRBJ1-1,SVETPGQGARGTEAF
TRBV19,TRBJ2-1,ASRLAPSYNEQF
TRBV6-5,TRBJ1-1,ASSLYHVDTEAF
TRBV7-3,TRBJ2-2,ASSLAGANTGELF
TRBV29-1,TRBJ2-7,SVVRQGYEQY
TRBV7-7,TRBJ2-1,ASSLALGTAAGGYNEQF
TRBV3-1/TRBV3-2,TRBJ2-3,ASKLGAGEYTDTQY
TRBV19,TRBJ2-2,ASSIGTGGPTDTGELF